Given below is one TCR beta chain in context. The antigen is not known. This entry comes from a study of molecular identifiers for immune sequencing clone quantification. Via MiXCR, TCRdb re-called the PCR reads, giving one row per CDR3 protein. The sample holds approximately 630,000 distinct CDR3 sequences, about 25% seen once. General study results and limits: In naive cells, clones above 20 RNA copies held under 1% of molecules, whereas in effector cells they held over 97%.

The CDR3 runs to 18 residues. Trimming cost V 0 bases and J 2 bases; bases outside gene matches: 8. Looked up from germline, CDR1 is MGHRA and CDR2 is YSYEKL. The chain is built from TRBV4-1 and TRBJ2-2; TRBD2 agrees at 8 bases. This clonotype originated in a human donor in good health. Some libraries in this study had Jurkat cell RNA spiked in. Sequencing used naive CD8+ T cells from blood, with Jurkat cell RNA spiked in. Subset reported: FACS-sorted CD8+CD4-CCR7+CD45RA+ naive T cells. CDR3 residues: CASSQEPWTSPNTGELFF. For the CDR3, the DNA is TGCGCCAGCAGCCAAGAGCCTTGGACTAGCCCCAACACCGGGGAGCTGTTTTTT.